The 11 T cell receptor beta chains in this list originate from one sample, sequenced in a study of T cells expressing NK-cell markers. TCRdb re-called the 5' RACE reads; every CDR3 protein appears as one record, without DNA. The ten most abundant clones cover about 10% of a sample with about 410,000 distinct CDR3 sequences. Sequencing was performed on blood T cells: a sorted CD56 or NKG2C T cell subset, CD4+ or CD8+ T cells, or bulk PBMC T cells (not recorded which). The source of these receptors is a woman aged 45-65 years in good health.

V is TRBV12-3 or TRBV12-4 and J is TRBJ1-1. The CDR3 consists of 13 residues. CDR3: CASNSGTRTEAFF.

The chain uses TRBV6-6 and TRBJ2-2. This CDR3 has 14 amino acids. Germline loops: CDR1 MNHNY, CDR2 SVGAGI (reference sequence). CDR3 residues: CASSYNKASGELFF.

V and J are TRBV10-3 and TRBJ2-3. The CDR3 extends over 12 amino acids. Germline V CDR1 and CDR2: ENHRY, SYGVKD. The CDR3 is CASRTDTDTQYF.

This chain uses TRBV4-1 with TRBJ2-5; TCRdb's D call of TRBD1 is untestable without DNA. Germline V gene lookup returns CDR1 MGHRA and CDR2 YSYEKL. This CDR3 contains 16 residues. CDR3 amino acids: CASSQRGGVGEETQYF.

The chain has TRBV3-1 and TRBJ2-7. Looked up from germline, CDR1 is LGHDT and CDR2 is YNNKEL (reference sequence). The CDR3 runs 13 residues. The CDR3 sequence: CASSQRLTYEQYF.

The chain combines TRBV20-1 with TRBJ1-2; TCRdb returns TRBD1, unconfirmable since there is no DNA. CDR1 and CDR2 (germline): DFQATT, SNEGSKA (reference sequence). This CDR3 comprises 14 residues. The CDR3 sequence is CSADPTRGEYGYTF.

V is TRBV19 and J is TRBJ1-5; TCRdb lists TRBD1, though no DNA is available to test this call. The CDR3 is 14 residues long. Germline V gene lookup returns CDR1 LNHDA and CDR2 SQIVND (reference sequence). The chain's CDR3 is CASSIVGPGSPQHF.

The chain combines TRBV4-1 with TRBJ2-7; the TCRdb call, TRBD2, lacks DNA for checking. The CDR3 consists of 16 residues. Germline V gene data show CDR1 as MGHRA and CDR2 as YSYEKL. CDR3 residues: CASSQDRTQVTYEQYF.

The chain joins TRBV20-1 to TRBJ1-5; TCRdb's D call of TRBD1 is untestable without DNA. This CDR3 has 14 amino acids. Per the germline V gene, CDR1 is DFQATT and CDR2 is SNEGSKA (reference sequence). The CDR3 loop is CSAMDRSSGQPQHF.

This rearrangement joins TRBV2 to TRBJ1-5. CDR3 size: 13 residues. Germline V gene lookup returns CDR1 SNHLY and CDR2 FYNNEI. The CDR3 sequence: CASSVEVNQPQHF.

This chain connects TRBV4-2 to TRBJ2-1. This CDR3 is 16 amino acids long. The germline V gene has CDR1 LGHNA and CDR2 YNFKEQ. CDR3 region: CASSQIAGGPRNEQFF.